These 20 T cell receptor beta chains were sequenced from one sample in a study of T cells in Graves' hyperthyroidism and ophthalmopathy. RNA transcripts served as the template for amplifying TCR beta CDR3 regions. TCR CDR3 underwent first-round RT-PCR with the HTBI primer set. TCRdb processed the multiplex PCR reads anew with MiXCR; each CDR3 protein has one entry. The table lists hundreds of thousands of distinct CDR3 sequences, 13% to 15% of them singletons. The sample consisted of blood. The receptors were sampled from a woman aged 18 to 35 with Graves' hyperthyroidism.

The rearrangement joins TRBV7-3 to TRBJ1-4; D gene unclear. CDR3 length: 16 amino acids. Per germline, CDR1 SGHTA and CDR2 FQGTGA. The germline V and J ends were trimmed by 0 bases and 1 base, with 9 bases remaining between them. The CDR3 nucleotides read TGTGCCAGCAGCTTAACCCCTGTTGGAACTAATGAAAAACTGTTTTTT. Protein sequence: CASSLTPVGTNEKLFF. The variable domain in full, completed from reference TRBV7-3 and TRBJ1-4, reads GAGVSQTPSNKVTEKGKYVELRCDPISGHTALYWYRQSLGQGPEFLIYFQGTGAADDSGLPNDRFFAVRPEGSVSTLKIQRTERGDSAVYLCASSLTPVGTNEKLFFGSGTQLSVL.

The gene calls are TRBV7-2 and TRBJ2-7; 7 bases agree with TRBD2. V was pared by 5 bases and J by 2 bases, with 12 bases of the junction left unmatched. Germline values: CDR1 SGHTA, CDR2 FQGNSA. The CDR3 is 16 residues long. The CDR3 loop is CASSPQYEREAYEQYF. CDR3 nucleotides: TGTGCCAGCAGCCCCCAGTATGAGCGGGAAGCCTACGAGCAGTACTTC. The full variable domain, its missing parts supplied by reference TRBV7-2 and TRBJ2-7, is GAGVSQSPSNKVTEKGKDVELRCDPISGHTALYWYRQSLGQGLEFLIYFQGNSAPDKSGLPSDRFSAERTGGSVSTLTIQRTQQEDSAVYLCASSPQYEREAYEQYFGPGTRLTVT.

Ten or more counts support this clonotype. The gene calls are TRBV5-5 and TRBJ1-1; a possible D gene is TRBD1 (6 bases). Trimming removed 4 bases from V and 11 bases from J, with 15 bases in between. CDR1 is SGHKS, CDR2 YYEKEE, per germline (reference sequence). The CDR3 covers 12 residues. The CDR3 loop reads CASSAGRGGAFF. DNA for the CDR3: TGTGCCAGCAGCGCTGGCAGGGGCGGCGCTTTCTTT.

This clonotype was seen many times. V usage is TRBV11-2 and J usage is TRBJ2-1; 13 bases are a match to TRBD2. V gave up 1 base and J gave up 5 bases; unmatched junction bases: 8. CDR1 is SGHAT, CDR2 FQNNGV, per germline. The CDR3 is 18 amino acids. CDR3 region: CASSLVRLAGGPNNEQFF. Here the CDR3 DNA reads TGTGCCAGCAGCTTAGTTCGACTAGCGGGAGGCCCTAACAATGAGCAGTTCTTC.

The genes are TRBV20-1 and TRBJ2-1; tentatively, D is TRBD1 or TRBD2 (6 bases each). From germline, CDR1 is DFQATT and CDR2 SNEGSKA (reference sequence). This CDR3 has 14 residues. Trimming stripped 5 bases from V and 5 bases from J, with 16 bases between. The CDR3 protein is CSARLGGSHNEQFF. In DNA, the CDR3 is TGCAGTGCTCGCCTAGGGGGGTCCCACAATGAGCAGTTCTTC.

The table lists this clonotype with a few counts. The chain employs TRBV10-1 and TRBJ2-3; D is possibly TRBD1 (5 bases). Trimming took off 4 bases at V and 8 bases at J, with 13 bases between the two ends. This CDR3 contains 13 residues. Germline CDR1 and CDR2: WNHNN and SYGVQD (reference sequence). CDR3 nucleotides: TGCGCCAGCAGTGGGACGGACATCCGTACGCAGTATTTT. Translation gives CASSGTDIRTQYF.

This clonotype was seen many times. V is TRBV5-6 and J is TRBJ1-1; no clear D. The ends were cut back, 2 bases at V and 2 bases at J, with 16 bases in the middle. Germline CDR1 is SGHDT and CDR2 is YYEEEE. This CDR3 has 16 amino acids. CDR3 in amino acids: CASSFWSRADNTEAFF. DNA for the CDR3: TGTGCCAGCAGCTTCTGGAGTAGGGCAGACAACACTGAAGCTTTCTTT.

A few counts support this clonotype. The rearrangement uses TRBV20-1 and TRBJ2-1, with 10 bases fitting TRBD2. There are 12 residues in the CDR3. V lost 6 bases, J lost 8 bases, and 4 bases stayed unmatched. CDR1 and CDR2 (germline): DFQATT, SNEGSKA (reference sequence). CDR3 sequence (DNA): TGCAGTGCAGGACTAGCGGCCGATGAGCAGTTCTTC. Translation gives CSAGLAADEQFF.

In this sample, this clonotype turned up many times. V usage is TRBV20-1 and J usage is TRBJ2-7; 8 bases agree with TRBD2. With V trimmed by 6 bases and J by 4 bases, 11 bases remained unmatched. The CDR3 has 14 residues. The germline CDR1 and CDR2 sequences are DFQATT and SNEGSKA (reference sequence). The CDR3 sequence: CSALGLDIGYEQYF. CDR3 DNA: TGCAGTGCGCTGGGACTAGATATCGGTTACGAGCAGTACTTC.

This clonotype was seen repeatedly, ten times or more. V usage is TRBV4-3 and J usage is TRBJ2-7; 12 nucleotides agree with TRBD2. The V segment lost 1 base and the J segment 5 bases; nucleotides outside the gene matches: 6. This CDR3 spans 16 amino acids. Germline loops: CDR1 LGHNA, CDR2 YSLEER. CDR3 sequence: CASSQVRTSGAHEQYF. CDR3 nucleotides: TGCGCCAGCAGCCAAGTCAGGACTAGCGGGGCCCACGAGCAGTACTTC.

The gene calls are TRBV27 and TRBJ1-3; 7 bases agree with TRBD1. Unmatched junction bases numbered 3, after V lost 3 bases and J lost 1 base. Germline values: CDR1 MNHEY, CDR2 SMNVEV (reference sequence). The CDR3 is made up of 15 amino acids. CDR3 nucleotide sequence: TGTGCCAGCAGTTTGGAGGGGGCTTCTGGAAACACCATATATTTT. Its protein product is CASSLEGASGNTIYF.

The genes are TRBV6-1 and TRBJ2-7; possible D gene TRBD1, 6 bases. This CDR3 region has 12 residues. CDR1 is MNHNS, CDR2 SASEGT, per germline. V was cut by 6 bases and J by 4 bases, with 10 bases left in between. CDR3 in amino acids: CASSIGQYEQYF. The CDR3 coding sequence is TGTGCCAGCAGCATCGGACAGTACGAGCAGTACTTC.

This clonotype was seen ten or more times. One end of the junction does not line up with germline, which may come from a read error. The chain has TRBV2 and TRBJ2-5; the match to TRBD1 covers 9 bases. Germline V lookup: CDR1 SNHLY, CDR2 FYNNEI. The CDR3 runs to 12 residues. CDR3 region: CASSELWTGVNF. The CDR3 DNA is TGTGCCAGCAGTGAACTTTGGACAGGGGTCAACTTC.

The rearrangement joins TRBV12-3 or TRBV12-4 to TRBJ2-6; TRBD1 matches 9 bases. The V segment lost 5 bases and the J segment 0 bases; nucleotides outside the gene matches: 8. The CDR3 contains 18 residues. This chain's CDR3 is CASSPIRDRDSGANVLTF. CDR3 nucleotide sequence: TGTGCCAGCAGTCCAATCCGGGACAGGGACTCTGGGGCCAACGTCCTGACTTTC.

This clonotype was recorded many times. The rearrangement joins TRBV27 to TRBJ1-4, with a weak D call TRBD1 (5 bases). Between the trimmed V and J ends, which lost 6 bases and 3 bases, there was a span of 5 bases. The CDR3 sequence is 12 residues long. Germline V gene sequence: CDR1 MNHEY, CDR2 SMNVEV (reference sequence). CDR3 amino acids: CASRGPNEKLFF. DNA for the CDR3: TGTGCCAGCAGGGGGCCTAATGAAAAACTGTTTTTT.

This clonotype was counted ten times or more. The chain links TRBV12-3 or TRBV12-4 to TRBJ1-5; 7 bases fit TRBD1. The V and J ends lost 6 bases and 3 bases, in that order; junction bases with no gene match: 5. The CDR3 totals 14 residues. The CDR3 DNA reads TGTGCCAGCAGCCAAGACAGGGTCAATCAGCCCCAGCATTTT. Amino acids: CASSQDRVNQPQHF.

This CDR3 is CATSDFRSAATQYF. In DNA form, the CDR3 reads TGTGCCACCAGTGATTTTAGGTCGGCAGCTACGCAGTATTTT. V is TRBV24-1 and J is TRBJ2-3; no clear D. The V gene's germline CDR1 is KGHDR and CDR2 SFDVKD. V lost 1 base and J lost 8, with 12 bases in between. This CDR3 spans 14 amino acids.

The chain employs TRBV20-1 and TRBJ2-7; 7 bases agree with TRBD1. The tail of the sequence fits TRBJ2-1 better, so the J call may be wrong. Germline V CDR1 and CDR2: DFQATT, SNEGSKA (reference sequence). The CDR3 spans 15 residues. CDR3 amino acids: CSARSGTEINYEQFF. As DNA, the CDR3 is TGCAGTGCTAGAAGTGGGACAGAGATTAACTACGAGCAGTTCTTC.

The sample holds many counts of this clonotype. The rearrangement links TRBV11-2 to TRBJ2-1; TRBD2 might be the D (6 bases). Germline-derived CDR1 and CDR2 are SGHAT and FQNNGV. Trimming removed 6 bases at V and 8 bases at J, with 20 bases between. The CDR3 loop spans 15 amino acids. CDR3 sequence (DNA): TGTGCCAGCAGATCCGGGACTCATAGGTGGGATGAGCAGTTCTTC. Amino acid sequence: CASRSGTHRWDEQFF. Complete variable domain (other parts from reference TRBV11-2 and TRBJ2-1): EAGVAQSPRYKIIEKRQSVAFWCNPISGHATLYWYQQILGQGPKLLIQFQNNGVVDDSQLPKDRFSAERLKGVDSTLKIQPAKLEDSAVYLCASRSGTHRWDEQFFGPGTRLTVL.

This clonotype came up many times. CDR3 residues: CASSRLRVRHSYNEQFF. The CDR3 DNA reads TGCGCCAGCAGCCGTCTGCGAGTCAGACACTCCTACAATGAGCAGTTCTTC. The chain combines TRBV4-1 with TRBJ2-1; D gene unclear. The germline V gene encodes CDR1 MGHRA and CDR2 YSYEKL. Trimming pared 4 bases from V and 0 bases from J, leaving 16 bases between. The length of the CDR3 is 17 residues.